The 27 T cell receptor beta chains in this list originate from one sample, sequenced in a study of blood T cell repertoires in COVID-19. Generated by immunoSEQ multiplex PCR, the TCRdb table keeps only in-frame clones and is missing some. Of roughly 180,000 clones detected, 81% appear once; the ten largest clones hold approximately 5.1%. Sequenced: PBMCs or T cells enriched from blood (not recorded which). These receptors all come from a woman aged 40-49 years with acute COVID-19.

This clone was counted once. The rearrangement uses TRBV2 and TRBJ2-1, with 16 bases that match TRBD2. Germline V gene sequence: CDR1 SNHLY, CDR2 FYNNEI. The CDR3 is 20 residues long. V was clipped by 6 bases and J by 4 bases; unmatched bases: 15. The CDR3 loop reads CASRKGLAGGLSAPYNEQFF. The CDR3 nucleotides read TGTGCCAGCAGGAAGGGACTAGCGGGAGGGCTCTCTGCCCCTTACAATGAGCAGTTCTTC.

The V and J genes are TRBV6-1 and TRBJ2-7; D call uncertain. The germline V gene encodes CDR1 MNHNS and CDR2 SASEGT. CDR3 length: 14 residues. V dropped 3 bases and J dropped 0 bases, with 9 bases sitting between them. CDR3 coding DNA: TGTGCCAGCAGTGAGCAGGTTATCTCCTACGAGCAGTACTTC. It codes for CASSEQVISYEQYF.

V is TRBV7-8 and J is TRBJ2-7, with a tentative D call TRBD1 (5 bases). V lost 5 bases, J lost 0 bases, and 20 bases lay in between. This CDR3 is 17 amino acids long. CDR1 is SGHVS, CDR2 FQNEAQ, per germline. The CDR3: CASSPVTVTLSSYEQYF. CDR3 nucleotide sequence: TGTGCCAGCAGCCCAGTGACAGTCACACTCAGCTCCTACGAGCAGTACTTC.

The chain joins TRBV12-1 to TRBJ1-2; the table calls TRBD1, which could not be checked here. TRBV12-1 is shown as a pseudogene. The CDR3 loop spans 13 amino acids. The CDR3 nucleotides read TGTGCCAGCAGCAGGGGGCGATACTATGGCTACACCTTC. Its protein is CASSRGRYYGYTF.

V is TRBV9 and J is TRBJ2-3; D remains unclear. The V gene lost 3 bases and the J gene lost 1 base, with 15 bases spanning the gap. This CDR3 is built from 16 residues. Looked up from germline, CDR1 is SGDLS and CDR2 is YYNGEE. CDR3 in amino acids: CASSATVYIGTDTQYF. CDR3 coding DNA: TGTGCCAGCAGCGCTACCGTGTATATCGGCACAGATACGCAGTATTTT.

This clone was seen more than once but under ten times. This chain connects TRBV11-2 to TRBJ2-7, with D possibly matching TRBD2 (6 bases). V lost 3 bases, J lost 7 bases, and 13 bases lay in between. The V gene's germline CDR1 is SGHAT and CDR2 FQNNGV. The CDR3 totals 13 residues. The CDR3 region is CASSFTPAGEQYF. CDR3 nucleotide sequence: TGTGCCAGCAGCTTCACGCCGGCGGGGGAGCAGTACTTC.

The V gene is TRBV19, the J gene TRBJ1-1, with D unclear. The CDR3 runs to 13 residues. Trimming shortened V by 2 bases and J by 7 bases, and 11 bases separated the two germline ends. Per the germline V gene, CDR1 is LNHDA and CDR2 is SQIVND (reference sequence). CDR3 in DNA: TGTGCCAGTAGTATATATCCAGACTATGAAGCTTTCTTT. It specifies CASSIYPDYEAFF.

The rearrangement joins TRBV5-6 to TRBJ1-4, with 11 bases that match TRBD1. CDR1 is SGHDT, CDR2 YYEEEE, per germline. The CDR3 sequence is 16 residues long. J was trimmed by 7 bases and V by 4 bases; bases with no gene match: 9. CDR3 loop: CASSVTPGQGVEKLFF. CDR3 DNA: TGTGCCAGCAGCGTAACCCCGGGACAGGGGGTTGAAAAACTGTTTTTT. Combining the CDR3 with reference TRBV5-6 and TRBJ1-4 gives the whole variable domain DAGVTQSPTHLIKTRGQQVTLRCSPKSGHDTVSWYQQALGQGPQFIFQYYEEEERQRGNFPDRFSGHQFPNYSSELNVNALLLGDSALYLCASSVTPGQGVEKLFFGSGTQLSVL.

The chain employs TRBV10-2 and TRBJ2-1, with TRBD2 matching over 8 bases. V trimming: 3 bases; J trimming: 4 bases; junction bases outside the gene matches: 5. This CDR3 contains 15 residues. From germline, CDR1 is WSHSY and CDR2 SAAADI. The CDR3 nucleotides are TGCGCCAGCAGTGATCTAGCGGGTGGGTACAATGAGCAGTTCTTC. Translating gives CASSDLAGGYNEQFF.

The genes are TRBV13 and TRBJ2-1, with 10 bases matching TRBD2. CDR3 size: 17 residues. Looked up from germline, CDR1 is PRHDT and CDR2 is FYEKMQ (reference sequence). After removal of 2 bases from V and 8 bases from J, the junction contained 12 bases not matched to a gene. The CDR3 DNA reads as TGTGCCAGCAGCTTAACAGCGGGAGGGCCGATAGAAGATGAGCAGTTCTTC. Protein product: CASSLTAGGPIEDEQFF.

This chain uses TRBV6-4 with TRBJ2-1, with unresolved D. Germline V gene sequence: CDR1 MRHNA, CDR2 SNTAGT. The CDR3 loop spans 14 amino acids. Trimming shortened V by 5 bases and J by 2 bases, and 10 bases separated the two germline ends. The CDR3 bases are TGTGCCAGCAGTAAGGAGAGGACCTACAATGAGCAGTTCTTC. Amino acids: CASSKERTYNEQFF.

V and J are TRBV24-1 and TRBJ2-5; 8 bases agree with TRBD2. This CDR3 contains 15 residues. Unmatched junction bases numbered 6, after V lost 3 bases and J lost 4 bases. Germline V gene sequence: CDR1 KGHDR, CDR2 SFDVKD. The DNA of the CDR3 is TGTGCCACCAGTGATGTTTTAGCGGGACTAGAGACCCAGTACTTC. Translating it yields CATSDVLAGLETQYF.

This clone was picked up a small number of times. CDR3 protein: CASSLIDRNYGYTF. In nucleotides, the CDR3 is TGCGCCAGCAGCCTGATCGACAGAAACTATGGCTACACCTTC. The chain has TRBV5-1 and TRBJ1-2; tentatively, D is TRBD1 (5 bases). The CDR3 covers 14 residues. V was clipped by 4 bases and J by 2 bases, with 12 bases between them. Germline CDR1 is SGHRS and CDR2 is YFSETQ.

The chain uses TRBV19 and TRBJ2-4; TRBD1 aligns across 8 bases. The germline V gene has CDR1 LNHDA and CDR2 SQIVND (reference sequence). Losses at the gene ends were 5 bases for V and 6 bases for J; bases not matched to a gene: 18. The CDR3 is 18 residues long. The CDR3 sequence: CASSRWDRKGYSGNIQYF. In DNA, the CDR3 is TGTGCCAGTAGTCGGTGGGACAGGAAGGGCTATTCTGGAAACATTCAGTACTTC.

The chain is built from TRBV18 and TRBJ1-1, with D perhaps matching TRBD1 (6 bases). CDR1 is KGHSH, CDR2 LQKENI, per germline. The CDR3 contains 15 residues. V gave up 3 bases and J gave up 0 bases, with 11 bases separating them. In DNA, the CDR3 is TGTGCCAGCTCACCCCCGGGACACCTGAACACTGAAGCTTTCTTT. This encodes CASSPPGHLNTEAFF.

Turning to this clone: This CDR3 is also generated by other DNA sequences in the sample. The chain joins TRBV27 to TRBJ1-1; D is unclear. The CDR3 totals 13 residues. Trimming removed 4 bases from V and 2 bases from J, with 8 bases in between. Germline-derived CDR1 and CDR2 are MNHEY and SMNVEV (reference sequence). In DNA, the CDR3 is TGTGCCAGCAGTTGGACGGGAAACACTGAAGCTTTCTTT. Amino acid sequence: CASSWTGNTEAFF.

In its sample, this clone was seen many times. The chain combines TRBV7-3 with TRBJ2-2; D unclear. The CDR3 consists of 13 residues. V lost 5 bases, J lost 1 base, and 5 bases lay in between. Per germline, CDR1 SGHTA and CDR2 FQGTGA. The DNA for the CDR3 is TGTGCCAGCAGCCTAGGGAACACCGGGGAGCTGTTTTTT. This gives the protein CASSLGNTGELFF. The entire variable domain, with the rest obtained from reference TRBV7-3 and TRBJ2-2, is as follows: GAGVSQTPSNKVTEKGKYVELRCDPISGHTALYWYRQSLGQGPEFLIYFQGTGAADDSGLPNDRFFAVRPEGSVSTLKIQRTERGDSAVYLCASSLGNTGELFFGEGSRLTVL.

The chain is built from TRBV28 and TRBJ2-1, with 9 bases matching TRBD1. The CDR3 length is 15 residues. CDR1 is MDHEN, CDR2 SYDVKM, per germline. Trimming cost V 6 bases and J 3 bases; bases outside gene matches: 6. The chain's CDR3 is CASSTGTGNYNEQFF. CDR3 in DNA: TGTGCCAGCAGCACAGGGACAGGGAACTACAATGAGCAGTTCTTC.

The chain has TRBV2 and TRBJ2-7; TRBD1 agrees at 8 bases. Germline CDR1 SNHLY, CDR2 FYNNEI. Germline trimming cut 6 bases from V and 3 bases from J; bases unmatched to any gene: 10. The CDR3 covers 15 residues. CDR3 residues: CASRPRGLHSYEQYF. CDR3 in DNA: TGTGCCAGCAGACCCAGGGGGCTGCATAGCTACGAGCAGTACTTC.

V and J are TRBV15 and TRBJ2-3, with D hard to call. This CDR3 comprises 15 residues. V was clipped by 4 bases and J by 0 bases, with 11 bases between them. CDR1 LNHNV and CDR2 YYDKDF come from the germline V gene (reference sequence). The CDR3 reads CATSIWSSSTDTQYF. The CDR3 DNA reads TGTGCCACCAGCATCTGGAGTAGCAGCACAGATACGCAGTATTTT.

The chain is built from TRBV5-4 and TRBJ1-1; 10 bases are a match to TRBD1. CDR1 is SGHNT, CDR2 YYREEE, per germline (reference sequence). J gave up 4 bases and V 4 bases, and 10 bases lay outside the gene matches. The CDR3 has 16 residues. Here the CDR3 DNA reads TGTGCCAGCAGCCAGGGACAGGGGCGAGGGTCCACTGAAGCTTTCTTT. This codes for CASSQGQGRGSTEAFF.

This clone is a singleton in its sample. This chain connects TRBV7-3 to TRBJ1-3; TRBD1 aligns across 7 bases. Germline lookup yields CDR1 SGHTA and CDR2 FQGTGA. There are 13 residues in the CDR3. Trimming at V came to 2 bases and at J to 8 bases, leaving 3 bases not matched to a gene. For the CDR3, the DNA is TGTGCCAGCAGCTTAGACAGGGAACACACCATATATTTT. Residues: CASSLDREHTIYF.

This chain connects TRBV15 to TRBJ1-4; 7 bases agree with TRBD1. The CDR3 loop spans 16 amino acids. Germline values: CDR1 LNHNV, CDR2 YYDKDF (reference sequence). J was trimmed by 4 bases and V by 2 bases; bases with no gene match: 7. CDR3 nucleotide sequence: TGTGCCACCAGCAGACCCCGACAGGGTCTTAATGAAAAACTGTTTTTT. Its translation is CATSRPRQGLNEKLFF.

The chain has TRBV7-3 and TRBJ2-1; D might be TRBD2 (6 bases). Germline loops: CDR1 SGHTA, CDR2 FQGTGA. V dropped 0 bases and J dropped 7 bases, with 7 bases sitting between them. The CDR3 contains 13 residues. CDR3: CASSLTGGNEQFF. The CDR3 DNA reads as TGTGCCAGCAGCTTAACTGGAGGGAATGAGCAGTTCTTC.

The chain employs TRBV3-1 (or the pseudogene TRBV3-2) and TRBJ1-1; D is undetermined. Germline V lookup: CDR1 LGHDT, CDR2 YNNKEL (reference sequence). V shed 1 base and J shed 6 bases, with 15 bases lying between them. This CDR3 spans 15 amino acids. The CDR3 protein is CASSQASIRPAEAFF. DNA of the CDR3: TGTGCCAGCAGCCAAGCATCTATCCGCCCGGCTGAAGCTTTCTTT.

The gene calls are TRBV4-1 and TRBJ1-1; D is perhaps TRBD1 (5 bases). The CDR3 runs 16 residues. The V end lost 1 base, the J end lost 1 base, and 13 bases lay between the germline ends. Germline V gene data show CDR1 as MGHRA and CDR2 as YSYEKL. The CDR3 region is CASSQGWGGSNTEAFF. The CDR3 nucleotides are TGCGCCAGCAGCCAAGGGTGGGGGGGATCGAACACTGAAGCTTTCTTT.

V and J are TRBV30 and TRBJ1-3; TRBD1 matches at 8 bases. V shed 8 bases and J 1 base; nucleotides not matched to a gene: 4. CDR3 length equals 13 residues. The germline V gene has CDR1 GTSNPN and CDR2 SVGIG (reference sequence). The CDR3 DNA reads as TGTGCCGGACAGGGCCGTTCTGGAAACACCATATATTTT. As protein: CAGQGRSGNTIYF.